The next 24 T cell receptor beta chains were all read from a single sample in a study of vaccination and CD4 T cells after COVID-19. Indicated treatment: approximately 11-day PBMC culture with coronavirus spike peptide pools or control peptides (ViraFEST assay). CD4+ T cells that came from the unexposed donor were collected before the COVID-19 pandemic (2011-2018). Oncomine TCR Beta short-read sequencing was applied to DNA from cultured CD4+ T cells. MiXCR was run by TCRdb on the PCR reads, yielding one entry per CDR3 protein. This sample carries roughly 4,000 distinct CDR3 sequences, about 35% of them seen once, and the ten largest clones take less than 30%. Their antigens are not known. The specimen was CD4+ T cells from blood, cultured in vitro. Source of these receptors: a human donor in good health.

The J gene is TRBJ2-2, the V gene TRBV25-1; D gene unclear. Germline loops: CDR1 MGHDK, CDR2 SYGVNS. This CDR3 has 14 residues. V shed 1 base and J shed 6 bases, with 9 bases lying between them. CDR3 nucleotides: TGTGCCAGCAGTGAATCAAGAAGGGCCGGGGAGCTGTTTTTT. Amino acid sequence: CASSESRRAGELFF.

The chain has TRBV5-4 and TRBJ1-1, with a tentative D call TRBD1 (5 bases). The CDR3 extends over 14 amino acids. CDR1 SGHNT and CDR2 YYREEE come from the germline V gene (reference sequence). The V end lost 6 bases, the J end lost 0 bases, and 12 bases lay between the germline ends. The DNA for the CDR3 is TGTGCCAGCACTTCGGGGGGACTGAACACTGAAGCTTTCTTT. Translated: CASTSGGLNTEAFF. The full variable domain, completed using reference TRBV5-4 and TRBJ1-1, is ETGVTQSPTHLIKTRGQQVTLRCSSQSGHNTVSWYQQALGQGPQFIFQYYREEENGRGNFPPRFSGLQFPNYSSELNVNALELDDSALYLCASTSGGLNTEAFFGQGTRLTVV.

This clonotype turned up a few times. The chain combines TRBV2 with TRBJ1-2; D may be TRBD1 (6 bases). Germline lookup yields CDR1 SNHLY and CDR2 FYNNEI. The CDR3 spans 12 residues. The V end lost 11 bases, the J end lost 1 base, and 11 bases lay between the germline ends. CDR3 in amino acids: CAGDTLNYGYTF. CDR3 DNA: TGTGCCGGGGACACTCTTAACTATGGCTACACCTTC.

By frequency in the sample, this clonotype is large. The chain is built from TRBV20-1 and TRBJ1-1; no definite D call. CDR3 length: 11 amino acids. Trimming left V 0 bases short and J 2 bases short, with 1 base between. Per germline, CDR1 DFQATT and CDR2 SNEGSKA (reference sequence). The CDR3: CSARDNTEAFF. CDR3 in DNA: TGCAGTGCTAGAGATAACACTGAAGCTTTCTTT.

This clonotype has a handful of counts. The rearrangement joins TRBV12-5 to TRBJ1-5; D is unclear. V lost 1 base, J lost 4 bases, and 8 bases lay in between. Germline values: CDR1 LGHNT, CDR2 FRNRAP. This CDR3 is 14 amino acids long. The chain's CDR3 is CASGLARSNQPQHF. The CDR3 nucleotides are TGTGCTAGTGGTTTGGCCCGATCTAATCAGCCCCAGCATTTT.

This clonotype was detected once. Relative to the germline gene, one junction end is altered; a read error may explain this. The chain uses TRBV2 and TRBJ2-1, with a possible D match to TRBD1 (7 bases). The CDR3 has 13 amino acids. Per germline, CDR1 SNHLY and CDR2 FYNNEI. The CDR3 bases are TGTGTCAGCAGGGGGGTGTTATACAATGAGCAGTTCTTC. Translating gives CVSRGVLYNEQFF.

The V and J genes are TRBV20-1 and TRBJ1-2; D is perhaps TRBD1 (5 bases). The germline V gene encodes CDR1 DFQATT and CDR2 SNEGSKA (reference sequence). The CDR3 length is 13 residues. Between the trimmed V and J ends, which lost 5 bases and 0 bases, there was a span of 10 bases. CDR3 loop: CSARDGANYGYTF. The CDR3 bases are TGCAGTGCTCGGGACGGAGCTAACTATGGCTACACCTTC.

The J gene is TRBJ2-3, the V gene TRBV4-2; 9 positions match TRBD2. The CDR3 covers 15 residues. V lost 0 bases to trimming and J lost 4 bases; unmatched junction nucleotides: 2. Germline values: CDR1 LGHNA, CDR2 YNFKEQ. CDR3 sequence (DNA): TGTGCCAGCAGCCAAGAGCGGGGGGGCCCAGATACGCAGTATTTT. Protein: CASSQERGGPDTQYF.

Sample share makes this clonotype large. The CDR3 coding sequence is TGCAGGGGGGGAGGGGGCGACTATGGCTACACCTTC. It translates to CRGGGGDYGYTF. The V and J genes are TRBV20-1 and TRBJ1-2; 7 bases line up with TRBD1. Germline lookup yields CDR1 DFQATT and CDR2 SNEGSKA (reference sequence). The length of the CDR3 is 12 residues.

The V call is TRBV12-3 or TRBV12-4, the J call TRBJ1-1; 7 bases are shared with TRBD1. The CDR3 is 14 residues long. Unmatched junction bases numbered 9, after V lost 6 bases and J lost 5 bases. CDR3 loop: CASSLTGARTEAFF. The CDR3 DNA follows: TGTGCCAGCAGCCTAACAGGGGCTAGGACTGAAGCTTTCTTT.

This clonotype was seen more than once but under ten times. The chain has TRBV2 and TRBJ1-2, with TRBD1 matching over 9 bases. This CDR3 spans 13 amino acids. Germline V gene sequence: CDR1 SNHLY, CDR2 FYNNEI. The V segment lost 5 bases and the J segment 8 bases; nucleotides outside the gene matches: 6. The CDR3 nucleotides are TGTGCCAGCAGTCCGGGGACAGGGAGCGGCTACACCTTC. This encodes CASSPGTGSGYTF.

In its sample, this clonotype was seen a few times. J is TRBJ1-1 and V is TRBV12-3 or TRBV12-4; 7 bases line up with TRBD1. CDR3 length: 14 amino acids. The ends lost 6 bases at V and 0 bases at J; junction bases unmatched: 4. The CDR3 DNA reads as TGTGCCAGCAGCCGACAGGGAATGAACACTGAAGCTTTCTTT. It translates to CASSRQGMNTEAFF.

This clonotype was observed a few times. The chain is built from TRBV20-1 and TRBJ1-1; tentative D call: TRBD1 (6 bases). Trimming took 6 bases from V and 7 from J, leaving 21 bases between them. This CDR3 comprises 14 residues. Germline CDR1 DFQATT, CDR2 SNEGSKA (reference sequence). CDR3: CSAPPGGGVHEAFF. The DNA of the CDR3 is TGCAGTGCGCCTCCCGGGGGGGGCGTCCATGAAGCTTTCTTT.

The chain carries TRBV18 and TRBJ2-2, with TRBD1 as a possible D gene (5 bases). The CDR3 runs to 16 residues. Trimming removed 0 bases at V and 4 bases at J, with 12 bases between. The germline V gene has CDR1 KGHSH and CDR2 LQKENI. For the CDR3, the DNA is TGTGCCAGCTCACCACCGCAGGGTCGTCTCACCGGGGAGCTGTTTTTT. It codes for CASSPPQGRLTGELFF.

This clonotype has only a few counts. The chain employs TRBV2 and TRBJ1-2, with 7 bases aligning to TRBD1. Germline CDR1 is SNHLY and CDR2 is FYNNEI. The CDR3 runs 15 residues. V was pared by 3 bases and J by 0 bases, with 4 bases of the junction left unmatched. For the CDR3, the DNA is TGTGCCAGCAGTGAGCGGACAGGAGCTAACTATGGCTACACCTTC. This translates into CASSERTGANYGYTF.

This clonotype showed up just a few times. The V and J genes are TRBV2 and TRBJ1-5; D is uncertain. Trimming pared 2 bases from V and 2 bases from J, leaving 7 bases between. The CDR3 runs 14 residues. Germline CDR1 SNHLY, CDR2 FYNNEI. The CDR3 region is CASSERVGNQPQHF. CDR3 sequence (DNA): TGTGCCAGCAGTGAACGGGTCGGCAATCAGCCCCAGCATTTT.

The rearrangement links TRBV6-1 to TRBJ2-2; 7 bases map to TRBD1. The CDR3 spans 13 residues. V shed 8 bases, J shed 6 bases, and the junction held 6 bases outside the gene matches. Germline values: CDR1 MNHNS, CDR2 SASEGT. The CDR3 region is CASQRQGPGELFF. The CDR3 region has the DNA TGTGCCAGCCAAAGACAGGGTCCCGGGGAGCTGTTTTTT.

The genes are TRBV7-2 and TRBJ1-6, with 9 bases matching TRBD1. The CDR3 loop spans 15 amino acids. The germline V gene encodes CDR1 SGHTA and CDR2 FQGNSA. V lost 3 bases and J lost 6; bases outside the gene matches: 3. The CDR3 region is CASSLGDRANSPLHF. In DNA, the CDR3 is TGTGCCAGCAGCTTGGGGGACAGGGCTAATTCACCCCTCCACTTT.

The V and J genes are TRBV5-6 and TRBJ1-2; D not certain. Between the trimmed V and J ends, which lost 8 bases and 5 bases, there was a span of 10 bases. CDR1 SGHDT and CDR2 YYEEEE come from the germline V gene. The CDR3 spans 11 residues. The CDR3 DNA reads TGTGCCAGTACCGGGCCTTATGGCTACACCTTC. Encoded protein: CASTGPYGYTF.

The J gene is TRBJ2-3, the V gene TRBV6-5, with 8 bases lining up with TRBD1. This CDR3 has 16 amino acids. Germline CDR1 and CDR2: MNHEY and SVGAGI. Trimming at V came to 3 bases and at J to 6 bases, leaving 11 bases not matched to a gene. Written as DNA, the CDR3 is TGTGCCAGCAGTTATTGGCGCCCGGGACAGGAGGATACGCAGTATTTT. Its translation is CASSYWRPGQEDTQYF.

The CDR3 loop reads CASSGRGQVSYNSPLHF. The CDR3 nucleotides read TGCGCCAGCAGTGGCAGGGGACAGGTGTCTTATAATTCACCCCTCCACTTT. J is TRBJ1-6 and V is TRBV10-2; 8 positions match TRBD1. This CDR3 is 17 amino acids long. With V trimmed by 4 bases and J by 4 bases, 9 bases remained unmatched. Looked up from germline, CDR1 is WSHSY and CDR2 is SAAADI.

The rearrangement uses TRBV5-1 and TRBJ1-5; D call uncertain. CDR1 SGHRS and CDR2 YFSETQ come from the germline V gene. V shed 2 bases and J shed 6 bases, with 21 bases lying between them. This CDR3 is built from 17 residues. CDR3 amino acids: CASSFIFTDKGSQPQHF. The CDR3 region has the DNA TGCGCCAGCAGCTTCATATTTACCGACAAAGGCAGTCAGCCCCAGCATTTT.

The sample holds a few counts of this clonotype. The chain combines TRBV10-3 with TRBJ1-2; D not certain. The CDR3 consists of 13 residues. Germline V lookup: CDR1 ENHRY, CDR2 SYGVKD. The V and J ends lost 3 bases and 10 bases respectively, with 15 bases between them. The CDR3 here is CAISDDTRTTYTF. The CDR3 DNA sequence: TGTGCCATCAGTGATGATACGAGAACTACCTACACCTTC.

V gene TRBV10-1 combines with J gene TRBJ2-7; 7 positions match TRBD1. CDR1 and CDR2 from the germline V gene are WNHNN and SYGVQD (reference sequence). V shed 3 bases and J 5 bases; nucleotides not matched to a gene: 7. The CDR3 runs to 14 residues. CDR3 sequence (DNA): TGCGCCAGCAGTGAAAGGGGGCCTCCCCACGAGCAGTACTTC. Translated, it gives CASSERGPPHEQYF.